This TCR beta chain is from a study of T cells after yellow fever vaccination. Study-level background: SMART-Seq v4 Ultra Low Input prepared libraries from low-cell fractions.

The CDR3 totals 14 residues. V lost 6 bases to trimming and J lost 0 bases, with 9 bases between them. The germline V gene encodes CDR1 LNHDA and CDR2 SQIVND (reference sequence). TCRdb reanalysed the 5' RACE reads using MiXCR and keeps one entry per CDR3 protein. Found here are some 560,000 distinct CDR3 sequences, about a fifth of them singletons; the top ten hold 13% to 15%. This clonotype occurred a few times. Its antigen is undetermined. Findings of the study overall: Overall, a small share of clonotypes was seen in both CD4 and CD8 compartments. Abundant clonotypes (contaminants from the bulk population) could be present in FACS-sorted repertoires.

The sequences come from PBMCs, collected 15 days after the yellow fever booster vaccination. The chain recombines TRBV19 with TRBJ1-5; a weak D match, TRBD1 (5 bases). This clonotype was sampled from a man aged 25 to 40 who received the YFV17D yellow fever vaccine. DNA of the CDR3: TGTGCCAGTAGCCAAGACAGTAGCAATCAGCCCCAGCATTTT. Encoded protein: CASSQDSSNQPQHF. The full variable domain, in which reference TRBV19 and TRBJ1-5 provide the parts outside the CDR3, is DGGITQSPKYLFRKEGQNVTLSCEQNLNHDAMYWYRQDPGQGLRLIYYSQIVNDFQKGDIAEGYSVSREKKESFPLTVTSAQKNPTAFYLCASSQDSSNQPQHFGDGTRLSIL.